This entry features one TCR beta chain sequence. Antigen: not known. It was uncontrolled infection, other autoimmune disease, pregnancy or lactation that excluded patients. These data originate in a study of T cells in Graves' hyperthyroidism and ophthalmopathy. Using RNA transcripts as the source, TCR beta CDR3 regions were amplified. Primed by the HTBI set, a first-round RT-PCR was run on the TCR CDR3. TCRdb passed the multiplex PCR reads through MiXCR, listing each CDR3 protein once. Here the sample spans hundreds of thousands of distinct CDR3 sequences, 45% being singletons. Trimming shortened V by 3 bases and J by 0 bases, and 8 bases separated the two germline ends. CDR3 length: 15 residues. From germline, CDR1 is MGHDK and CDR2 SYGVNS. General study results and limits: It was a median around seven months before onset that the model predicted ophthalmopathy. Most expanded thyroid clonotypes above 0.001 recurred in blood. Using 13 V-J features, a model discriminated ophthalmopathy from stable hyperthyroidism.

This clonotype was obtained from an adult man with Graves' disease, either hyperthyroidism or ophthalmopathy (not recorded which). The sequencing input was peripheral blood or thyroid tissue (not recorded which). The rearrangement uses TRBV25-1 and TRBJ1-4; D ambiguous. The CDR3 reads CASSDSFATNEKLFF. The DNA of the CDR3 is TGTGCCAGCAGTGACAGTTTTGCAACTAATGAAAAACTGTTTTTT.